One and the same sample provided the 24 T cell receptor beta chains below, sequenced in a study of cytomegalovirus exposure and HLA in healthy donors. PCR employed 60 Vbeta and 13 Jbeta primers. Sequenced by immunoSEQ multiplex PCR; TCRdb stores in-frame clones only, minus some. The table lists some 120,000 clones, roughly 78% of them singletons. Sequencing was done on a sample of PBMCs. All receptors derive from a man aged 35-49 years in good health and CMV-seronegative.

The chain joins TRBV10-3 to TRBJ1-2, with 7 positions matching TRBD1. The ends lost 3 bases at V and 4 bases at J; junction bases unmatched: 5. This CDR3 has 14 amino acids. CDR1 and CDR2 from the germline V gene are ENHRY and SYGVKD. CDR3 sequence reads: CAISDFGTAYGYTF. CDR3 sequence (DNA): TGTGCCATCAGTGACTTCGGGACAGCCTATGGCTACACCTTC.

The chain links TRBV6-1 to TRBJ2-1, with 7 nucleotides matching TRBD2. The CDR3 runs to 15 residues. With V trimmed by 8 bases and J by 5 bases, 12 bases remained unmatched. Germline V CDR1 and CDR2: MNHNS, SASEGT. CDR3 loop: CASWTREGPDNEQFF. The DNA of the CDR3 is TGTGCCAGCTGGACTAGAGAGGGTCCGGACAATGAGCAGTTCTTC.

The rearrangement uses TRBV5-1 and TRBJ2-5; D perhaps matches TRBD2 (5 bases). The DNA end favors TRBJ2-7, so the J call may be wrong. The CDR3 has 13 amino acids. CDR1 SGHRS and CDR2 YFSETQ come from the germline V gene. CDR3 in DNA: TGCGCCAGTGCACTAGAGTTCCGCTACGAGCAGTACTTC. Protein sequence: CASALEFRYEQYF.

The CDR3 sequence: CASSQEAAVTDTQYF. The CDR3, as DNA: TGTGCCAGCAGCCAAGAAGCGGCGGTCACAGATACGCAGTATTTT. The J gene is TRBJ2-3, the V gene TRBV14; possible D gene TRBD2, 5 bases. This CDR3 is 15 amino acids long. Germline V gives CDR1 SGHDN, CDR2 FVKESK. Trimming cost V 0 bases and J 2 bases, with 9 bases left between them.

This chain joins TRBV30 and TRBJ2-1; the match to TRBD2 covers 9 bases. The CDR3 is made up of 15 amino acids. V trimming: 2 bases; J trimming: 7 bases; junction bases outside the gene matches: 9. Germline CDR1 GTSNPN, CDR2 SVGIG (reference sequence). The CDR3 region is CAWSSRASGINEQFF. DNA for the CDR3: TGTGCCTGGAGTTCACGCGCTAGCGGGATTAATGAGCAGTTCTTC.

This chain joins TRBV19 and TRBJ2-3; no clear D gene. The V end lost 0 bases, the J end lost 2 bases, and 6 bases lay between the germline ends. Looked up from germline, CDR1 is LNHDA and CDR2 is SQIVND (reference sequence). CDR3 length equals 14 residues. CDR3 residues: CASSIEELTDTQYF. As DNA, the CDR3 is TGTGCCAGTAGTATAGAAGAGCTCACAGATACGCAGTATTTT. The full variable domain, with the rest looked up from reference TRBV19 and TRBJ2-3, is DGGITQSPKYLFRKEGQNVTLSCEQNLNHDAMYWYRQDPGQGLRLIYYSQIVNDFQKGDIAEGYSVSREKKESFPLTVTSAQKNPTAFYLCASSIEELTDTQYFGPGTRLTVL.

V gene TRBV9 combines with J gene TRBJ2-2, with TRBD1 as a possible D gene (5 bases). There are 16 residues in the CDR3. Looked up from germline, CDR1 is SGDLS and CDR2 is YYNGEE. V lost 0 bases and J lost 1, with 10 bases in between. CDR3 sequence reads: CASSVAPGKNTGELFF. The CDR3 DNA reads TGTGCCAGCAGCGTAGCCCCAGGGAAGAACACCGGGGAGCTGTTTTTT.

A word on this clone: Other nucleotide sequences from this sample produce the same CDR3. The chain uses TRBV29-1 and TRBJ2-3, with TRBD2 matching 7 bases. This CDR3 has 14 residues. Germline V gene data show CDR1 as SQVTM and CDR2 as ANQGSEA. The V and J ends lost 7 bases and 0 bases, in that order; junction bases with no gene match: 7. The CDR3 DNA reads TGCAGCGGACGACTAGCACTTAGCACAGATACGCAGTATTTT. This encodes CSGRLALSTDTQYF.

The CDR3 DNA reads TGTGCCAGCAGCTTAGCGGGGAGGTACCAAGAGACCCAGTACTTC. Translation: CASSLAGRYQETQYF. The chain carries TRBV7-2 and TRBJ2-5; TRBD2 might be the D (6 bases). CDR1 and CDR2 from the germline V gene are SGHTA and FQGNSA. Trimming shortened V by 0 bases and J by 0 bases, and 8 bases separated the two germline ends. This CDR3 region has 15 residues.

On this clone: Other DNA variants within this sample encode the same CDR3. The chain employs TRBV28 and TRBJ2-7, with 10 nucleotides matching TRBD2. From germline, CDR1 is MDHEN and CDR2 SYDVKM. The CDR3 runs to 13 residues. V was clipped by 7 bases and J by 0 bases; unmatched bases: 0. The CDR3 DNA sequence: TGTGCCAGCACTAGCGGGAGCTCCTACGAGCAGTACTTC. This translates into CASTSGSSYEQYF.

The chain recombines TRBV10-2 with TRBJ2-1, with TRBD1 as a possible D gene (7 bases). Germline lookup yields CDR1 WSHSY and CDR2 SAAADI. CDR3 size: 14 residues. With 1 base removed from V and 7 bases from J, the gap between germline ends came to 11 bases. The CDR3 protein is CASSEWRGQNEQFF. DNA for the CDR3: TGCGCCAGCAGTGAGTGGAGGGGGCAGAATGAGCAGTTCTTC.

The chain couples TRBV18 to TRBJ2-7; TRBD2 agrees at 14 bases. V shed 5 bases, J shed 4 bases, and the junction held 7 bases outside the gene matches. Germline CDR1 reads KGHSH; CDR2 reads LQKENI. The CDR3 covers 16 residues. CDR3: CASSSGGTSGGYEQYF. The CDR3 nucleotides read TGTGCCAGCTCATCAGGGGGGACTAGCGGGGGATACGAGCAGTACTTC.

The V gene is TRBV12-5, the J gene TRBJ2-2; 11 bases line up with TRBD1. From germline, CDR1 is LGHNT and CDR2 FRNRAP. V lost 6 bases, J lost 2 bases, and 11 bases stayed unmatched. This CDR3 has 18 residues. The chain's CDR3 is CASGRGTGGTLNTGELFF. DNA of the CDR3: TGTGCTAGTGGCCGTGGGACAGGGGGAACACTCAACACCGGGGAGCTGTTTTTT.

The chain couples TRBV10-3 to TRBJ2-1, with D uncertain. In germline, CDR1 is ENHRY, CDR2 SYGVKD. The length of the CDR3 is 14 residues. V was trimmed by 3 bases and J by 0 bases, leaving 6 bases between them. In DNA, the CDR3 is TGTGCCATCAGTGACAGTTCCTCCTACAATGAGCAGTTCTTC. This codes for CAISDSSSYNEQFF.

The V and J genes are TRBV7-9 and TRBJ1-4; D ambiguous. The V and J ends lost 5 bases and 7 bases respectively, with 14 bases between them. Germline loops: CDR1 SEHNR, CDR2 FQNEAQ (reference sequence). This CDR3 is built from 14 residues. CDR3 bases: TGTGCCAGCAGCCTAGGGTCCGGTGGTGAAAAACTGTTTTTT. Its protein is CASSLGSGGEKLFF.

CDR3 amino acids: CASRAGSGTPYEQYF. CDR3 bases: TGCGCCAGCAGAGCAGGTAGCGGGACACCTTACGAGCAGTACTTC. The chain joins TRBV5-1 to TRBJ2-7; 8 nucleotides line up with TRBD2. The V segment lost 5 bases and the J segment 4 bases; nucleotides outside the gene matches: 11. CDR3 length: 15 amino acids. The germline V gene encodes CDR1 SGHRS and CDR2 YFSETQ.

This clone has more than one count but fewer than ten. The gene calls are TRBV7-8 and TRBJ2-5; D perhaps matches TRBD1 (6 bases). CDR3 length equals 13 residues. CDR1 and CDR2 (germline): SGHVS, FQNEAQ. The ends were cut back, 6 bases at V and 5 bases at J, with 13 bases in the middle. The CDR3 here is CASSNRVLETQYF. The CDR3 nucleotides read TGTGCCAGCAGTAACAGGGTGCTGGAGACCCAGTACTTC.

This clone was found once. V gene TRBV5-1 combines with J gene TRBJ2-7; 7 bases fit TRBD2. Germline V lookup: CDR1 SGHRS, CDR2 YFSETQ. V dropped 5 bases and J dropped 3; count of bases not matched to a gene: 5. CDR3 length: 13 residues. CDR3: CASSRGGGYEQYF. Here the CDR3 DNA reads TGCGCCAGCAGTCGGGGCGGGGGCTACGAGCAGTACTTC.

The rearrangement links TRBV28 to TRBJ1-1, with D tentatively TRBD1 (5 bases). Germline lookup yields CDR1 MDHEN and CDR2 SYDVKM. This CDR3 region has 14 residues. Trimming removed 4 bases from V and 0 bases from J, with 9 bases in between. The CDR3 loop is CASSSGDMNTEAFF. In nucleotides, the CDR3 is TGTGCCAGCAGTTCGGGGGATATGAACACTGAAGCTTTCTTT.

The chain couples TRBV28 to TRBJ2-7; perhaps TRBD1 as D (6 bases). V lost 2 bases, J lost 6 bases, and 14 bases lay in between. The CDR3 covers 14 residues. Germline V gene sequence: CDR1 MDHEN, CDR2 SYDVKM. CDR3 coding DNA: TGTGCCAGCAGTTTACCGGGACAAGGCGGCGAGCAGTACTTC. As protein: CASSLPGQGGEQYF.

The chain uses TRBV7-9 and TRBJ2-1, with 7 bases lining up with TRBD1. The germline CDR1 and CDR2 sequences are SEHNR and FQNEAQ (reference sequence). The CDR3 length is 14 residues. J lost 5 bases, V lost 5 bases, and 6 bases had no gene match. This chain's CDR3 is CASSIGQVHNEQFF. The CDR3 DNA reads TGTGCCAGCAGCATAGGACAGGTCCACAATGAGCAGTTCTTC. The variable domain in full, completed from reference TRBV7-9 and TRBJ2-1, reads DTGVSQNPRHKITKRGQNVTFRCDPISEHNRLYWYRQTLGQGPEFLTYFQNEAQLEKSRLLSDRFSAERPKGSFSTLEIQRTEQGDSAMYLCASSIGQVHNEQFFGPGTRLTVL.

V and J are TRBV2 and TRBJ2-2; 8 bases are a match to TRBD2. V was pared by 1 base and J by 7 bases, with 8 bases of the junction left unmatched. The CDR3 runs to 16 residues. Germline V lookup: CDR1 SNHLY, CDR2 FYNNEI. The CDR3 sequence is CASSEGAGGLGGELFF. DNA of the CDR3: TGTGCCAGCAGTGAAGGGGCGGGAGGACTGGGCGGGGAGCTGTTTTTT.

V usage is TRBV29-1 and J usage is TRBJ2-7; tentative D call: TRBD1 (5 bases). Germline V gene data show CDR1 as SQVTM and CDR2 as ANQGSEA. The CDR3 consists of 12 residues. V lost 6 bases and J 3 bases, leaving 12 bases between the germline ends. CDR3: CSVTTGNYEQYF. CDR3 DNA: TGCAGCGTAACAACAGGTAACTACGAGCAGTACTTC.

The chain recombines TRBV7-9 with TRBJ2-7; the D gene is possibly TRBD1 (5 bases). This CDR3 spans 15 amino acids. CDR1 SEHNR and CDR2 FQNEAQ come from the germline V gene (reference sequence). V was shortened by 5 bases and J by 2 bases, with 16 bases between the two germline ends. As DNA, the CDR3 is TGTGCCAGCAGCCCAGGCGACAGACTTGCCTACGAGCAGTACTTC. Translation: CASSPGDRLAYEQYF.